This TCR beta chain came from a study of cytomegalovirus exposure and HLA in healthy donors. The PCR contained 60 Vbeta and 13 Jbeta primers. Data came from immunoSEQ multiplex PCR; TCRdb stores just in-frame clones and leaves some out. The sample gives about 80,000 clones, approximately 60% of which show up once; more than 3.5% is in the top ten. CDR1 and CDR2 from the germline V gene are SGHTA and FQGNSA. This CDR3 contains 13 residues. The germline V and J ends were trimmed by 5 bases and 2 bases, with 9 bases remaining between them. Notes on this clone: The antigen is undetermined.

Whole-study findings and limits: In all likelihood, a cluster of highly shared sequence variants was a sequencing artifact. Upon later analysis, HLA-associated TCR beta chains proved more clonally expanded than other, equally common chains. In a later analysis, a missense DCLRE1C variant was linked to TCR beta V- and J-gene trimming.

The receptor's source is a male donor in good health and CMV-seropositive. Sequencing was carried out using PBMCs. The chain combines TRBV7-2 with TRBJ1-1, with unresolved D. CDR3 region: CASSLRANTEAFF. The CDR3 DNA reads TGTGCCAGCAGCCTTAGAGCTAACACTGAAGCTTTCTTT. The whole variable domain, remainder taken from reference TRBV7-2 and TRBJ1-1, is GAGVSQSPSNKVTEKGKDVELRCDPISGHTALYWYRQSLGQGLEFLIYFQGNSAPDKSGLPSDRFSAERTGGSVSTLTIQRTQQEDSAVYLCASSLRANTEAFFGQGTRLTVV.